This TCR beta chain was observed in a study of graft-versus-host responses after intestinal transplantation. Sequencing used immunoSEQ multiplex PCR; TCRdb keeps in-frame clones, though not all of them. The sample yields several thousand clones, approximately 80% seen once. CDR3 length equals 13 residues. Intraepithelial and lamina propria lymphocytes were isolated from graft specimens. This chain joins TRBV21-1 and TRBJ2-7; the D call TRBD2 from the table was never checked on the DNA. TRBV21-1 is a pseudogene segment. Sequenced material: ileum tissue, taken 120 to 130 days after intestinal transplantation. This clonotype originated in a human patient who received an intestinal transplant, so some T cells may come from the graft donor. DNA of the CDR3: TGTGCCAGCAGCGTAGCGGGAGCTTACGAGCAGTACTTC. Amino acids: CASSVAGAYEQYF.